The 24 T cell receptor beta chains below all came from one sample that was sequenced in a study of beta chain features in type 1 diabetes. Expressed TCRB transcripts got sequenced, as all isolated RNA was reverse transcribed. Repertoires were generated with immunoSEQ multiplex PCR, while TCRdb's copy carries only in-frame clones and drops some. This sample has roughly 250,000 clones, with more than 65% found just once. The sequenced material came from naive CD4+ T cells from blood. These receptors were taken from a man aged 25 to 45 in good health.

The V call is TRBV30, the J call TRBJ2-1; tentative D call: TRBD2 (5 bases). Per the germline V gene, CDR1 is GTSNPN and CDR2 is SVGIG (reference sequence). V shed 2 bases and J shed 4 bases, with 9 bases lying between them. CDR3 length: 13 amino acids. The CDR3 bases are TGTGCCTGGAGTTCTGACTATTACAATGAGCAGTTCTTC. Translating it yields CAWSSDYYNEQFF.

This CDR3 is CASSLDRGRNQPQHF. CDR3 DNA: TGTGCCAGCAGCTTGGATCGGGGTAGGAATCAGCCCCAGCATTTT. This chain connects TRBV5-6 to TRBJ1-5; D call uncertain. Deletions cut 0 bases from V and 4 bases from J, with 11 bases between. CDR1 and CDR2 (germline): SGHDT, YYEEEE. The CDR3 sequence is 15 residues long.

The genes are TRBV30 and TRBJ1-2, with 8 bases matching TRBD1. This CDR3 contains 13 residues. V gave up 6 bases and J gave up 4 bases; unmatched junction bases: 7. Germline V gene sequence: CDR1 GTSNPN, CDR2 SVGIG (reference sequence). CDR3 sequence reads: CACPGQVLYGYTF. CDR3 bases: TGTGCCTGCCCGGGACAGGTTCTCTATGGCTACACCTTC. The full variable domain, rest sourced from reference TRBV30 and TRBJ1-2, is SQTIHQWPATLVQPVGSPLSLECTVEGTSNPNLYWYRQAAGRGLQLLFYSVGIGQISSEVPQNLSASRPQDRQFILSSKKLLLSDSGFYLCACPGQVLYGYTFGSGTRLTVV.

This clone was counted a few times. The chain employs TRBV25-1 and TRBJ2-3; D gene ambiguous. CDR3 size: 14 residues. The V end was cut by 7 bases, the J end by 1 base, with 12 bases between. Germline assignment: CDR1 MGHDK and CDR2 SYGVNS. DNA for the CDR3: TGTGCCAGCATTCCACTGTTTGGCACAGATACGCAGTATTTT. Translation gives CASIPLFGTDTQYF.

In its sample, this clone was seen once. This chain connects TRBV27 to TRBJ2-7, with unresolved D. The germline CDR1 and CDR2 sequences are MNHEY and SMNVEV (reference sequence). The germline V and J ends were trimmed by 5 bases and 0 bases, with 8 bases remaining between them. CDR3 length equals 13 residues. In DNA, the CDR3 is TGTGCCAGCAGTGCCATAAGCTCCTACGAGCAGTACTTC. Protein product: CASSAISSYEQYF.

The rearrangement uses TRBV28 and TRBJ2-2; tentative D call: TRBD1 (6 bases). The CDR3 runs to 14 residues. V lost 6 bases, J lost 6 bases, and 14 bases lay in between. Looked up from germline, CDR1 is MDHEN and CDR2 is SYDVKM. Here the CDR3 reads CASRDGTRAGELFF. In nucleotides, the CDR3 is TGTGCCAGCAGGGACGGGACACGGGCCGGGGAGCTGTTTTTT.

V gene TRBV25-1 combines with J gene TRBJ1-6, with D uncertain. Trimming stripped 3 bases from V and 11 bases from J, with 8 bases between. This CDR3 has 12 residues. CDR1 and CDR2 (germline): MGHDK, SYGVNS. The CDR3 region has the DNA TGTGCCAGCAGTGATCAGCAGCCACCCCTCCACTTT. Protein: CASSDQQPPLHF.

This rearrangement joins TRBV7-9 to TRBJ2-1; D not certain. The CDR3 extends over 13 amino acids. Trimming removed 2 bases at V and 6 bases at J, with 8 bases between. CDR1 is SEHNR, CDR2 FQNEAQ, per germline (reference sequence). The CDR3 region is CASSLSDANEQFF. In DNA form, the CDR3 reads TGTGCCAGCAGCTTAAGCGACGCCAATGAGCAGTTCTTC. Variable domain in full (rest from reference TRBV7-9 and TRBJ2-1): DTGVSQNPRHKITKRGQNVTFRCDPISEHNRLYWYRQTLGQGPEFLTYFQNEAQLEKSRLLSDRFSAERPKGSFSTLEIQRTEQGDSAMYLCASSLSDANEQFFGPGTRLTVL.

The V and J genes are TRBV29-1 and TRBJ2-1; D perhaps matches TRBD2 (6 bases). Germline values: CDR1 SQVTM, CDR2 ANQGSEA. The CDR3 length is 13 residues. Trimming shortened V by 6 bases and J by 2 bases, and 11 bases separated the two germline ends. The CDR3 coding sequence is TGCAGCGTCGGGAGAGGGACCTACAATGAGCAGTTCTTC. This codes for CSVGRGTYNEQFF.

The V call is TRBV13, the J call TRBJ2-3; TRBD1 aligns across 8 bases. J lost 0 bases, V lost 3 bases, and 2 bases had no gene match. Per the germline V gene, CDR1 is PRHDT and CDR2 is FYEKMQ (reference sequence). The CDR3 runs to 15 residues. CDR3 sequence (DNA): TGTGCCAGCAGCTTGACAGGGGCTAGCACAGATACGCAGTATTTT. This encodes CASSLTGASTDTQYF. The full variable domain, rest sourced from reference TRBV13 and TRBJ2-3, is AAGVIQSPRHLIKEKRETATLKCYPIPRHDTVYWYQQGPGQDPQFLISFYEKMQSDKGSIPDRFSAQQFSDYHSELNMSSLELGDSALYFCASSLTGASTDTQYFGPGTRLTVL.

This clone was recorded a few times. V usage is TRBV18 and J usage is TRBJ2-7; D is unclear. The V gene's germline CDR1 is KGHSH and CDR2 LQKENI. The V gene lost 0 bases and the J gene lost 0 bases, with 9 bases spanning the gap. The CDR3 runs 15 residues. CDR3 amino acids: CASSPPIRRSYEQYF. In DNA, the CDR3 is TGTGCCAGCTCACCACCGATCAGGCGCTCCTACGAGCAGTACTTC.

The J gene is TRBJ2-3, the V gene TRBV30; a possible D gene is TRBD2 (6 bases). The CDR3 length is 16 residues. V was pared by 3 bases and J by 2 bases, with 18 bases between. Germline lookup yields CDR1 GTSNPN and CDR2 SVGIG (reference sequence). CDR3 DNA sequence: TGTGCCTGGAGGGTTCCGGGTAGCGGCTTCACAGATACGCAGTATTTT. Its translation: CAWRVPGSGFTDTQYF.

DNA of the CDR3: TGTGCCACCAGCAGAGTACCCGGGACAGGGTCCTACGAGCAGTACTTC. This gives the protein CATSRVPGTGSYEQYF. This sequence joins TRBV15 and TRBJ2-7; TRBD1 matches at 9 bases. V lost 1 base and J lost 1; bases outside the gene matches: 5. The CDR3 is 16 residues long. The germline gives CDR1 LNHNV, CDR2 YYDKDF (reference sequence).

Points on this clone: This sample also contains other DNA sequences that code for the same CDR3. V and J are TRBV29-1 and TRBJ2-7; D uncertain. Germline CDR1 SQVTM, CDR2 ANQGSEA. CDR3 length: 13 residues. V was shortened by 4 bases and J by 3 bases, with 13 bases between the two germline ends. CDR3 coding DNA: TGCAGCGTTGGCGGTAGAGCACACTACGAGCAGTACTTC. Translating gives CSVGGRAHYEQYF.

This rearrangement joins TRBV30 to TRBJ1-1; tentatively, D is TRBD1 (5 bases). Germline V CDR1 and CDR2: GTSNPN, SVGIG (reference sequence). There are 14 residues in the CDR3. V lost 3 bases, J lost 10 bases, and 21 bases lay in between. The CDR3 DNA is TGTGCCTGGAGGACGTCCGGGACGGCGACTAGAGCTTTCTTT. Protein product: CAWRTSGTATRAFF.

This clone was observed a handful of times. The chain carries TRBV30 and TRBJ1-3; D uncertain. The CDR3 contains 14 residues. Germline-derived CDR1 and CDR2 are GTSNPN and SVGIG (reference sequence). Trimming shortened V by 0 bases and J by 2 bases, and 8 bases separated the two germline ends. The CDR3 sequence: CAWSVLGTGNTIYF. DNA of the CDR3: TGTGCCTGGAGTGTATTGGGGACTGGAAACACCATATATTTT.

CDR3 in DNA: TGTGCCAGCAGCTCCACACTGTATACGCAGTATTTT. As protein: CASSSTLYTQYF. The J gene is TRBJ2-3, the V gene TRBV11-2; D gene uncertain. The germline V gene encodes CDR1 SGHAT and CDR2 FQNNGV. The length of the CDR3 is 12 residues. V was trimmed by 4 bases and J by 7 bases, leaving 9 bases between them.

This clone was seen just once. The chain links TRBV5-1 to TRBJ2-7; 8 nucleotides agree with TRBD1. V shed 7 bases and J 2 bases; nucleotides not matched to a gene: 8. Germline lookup yields CDR1 SGHRS and CDR2 YFSETQ. The CDR3 covers 14 residues. The CDR3: CASGPGQEAYEQYF. Here the CDR3 DNA reads TGCGCCAGCGGCCCGGGACAGGAGGCCTACGAGCAGTACTTC.

CDR3 amino acids: CASSQVVGVDTEAFF. DNA of the CDR3: TGCGCCAGCAGCCAAGTTGTAGGCGTAGACACTGAAGCTTTCTTT. The chain combines TRBV4-3 with TRBJ1-1; no clear D gene. Germline V gene lookup returns CDR1 LGHNA and CDR2 YSLEER. V was shortened by 1 base and J by 3 bases, with 12 bases between the two germline ends. The CDR3 extends over 15 amino acids.

The rearrangement joins TRBV30 to TRBJ1-1; 7 bases are shared with TRBD1. With V trimmed by 4 bases and J by 0 bases, 5 bases remained unmatched. The CDR3 runs 14 residues. From germline, CDR1 is GTSNPN and CDR2 SVGIG (reference sequence). The CDR3 region has the DNA TGTGCCTGGAATCCGGGACAGATGAACACTGAAGCTTTCTTT. It yields the protein CAWNPGQMNTEAFF.

J is TRBJ2-7 and V is TRBV7-9, with D perhaps given as TRBD1 or TRBD2 (5 bases each). The V and J ends lost 5 bases and 4 bases respectively, with 12 bases between them. This CDR3 is 13 amino acids long. Germline values: CDR1 SEHNR, CDR2 FQNEAQ (reference sequence). The CDR3 nucleotides are TGTGCCAGCAGCGCCGCTGGGACGTACGAGCAGTACTTC. Encoded protein: CASSAAGTYEQYF.

The J gene is TRBJ2-1, the V gene TRBV5-4; 10 positions agree with TRBD2. CDR3 size: 14 residues. V shed 9 bases, J shed 7 bases, and the junction held 10 bases outside the gene matches. Germline CDR1 reads SGHNT; CDR2 reads YYREEE (reference sequence). As DNA, the CDR3 is TGTGCCATACAGAGCGGGGGGGCCGAAAATGAGCAGTTCTTC. Translation gives CAIQSGGAENEQFF.

V usage is TRBV29-1 and J usage is TRBJ2-7; perhaps TRBD2 as D (5 bases). The CDR3 contains 17 residues. Per the germline V gene, CDR1 is SQVTM and CDR2 is ANQGSEA. The V and J ends lost 4 bases and 6 bases respectively, with 28 bases between them. CDR3 protein: CSVGTRTDSTGLSEQYF. Written as DNA, the CDR3 is TGCAGCGTTGGGACTCGGACGGATTCCACCGGCCTTAGCGAGCAGTACTTC.

The chain has TRBV5-1 and TRBJ2-7; 7 bases agree with TRBD1. V shed 4 bases, J shed 5 bases, and the junction held 12 bases outside the gene matches. Germline V gene lookup returns CDR1 SGHRS and CDR2 YFSETQ. The CDR3 spans 15 residues. CDR3 loop: CASSIDRVADHEQYF. CDR3 in DNA: TGCGCCAGCAGCATCGACAGGGTTGCGGACCACGAGCAGTACTTC.